These 13 T cell receptor beta chains originate from one sample sequenced in a study of cytomegalovirus exposure and HLA in healthy donors. Clones were read by immunoSEQ multiplex PCR, and TCRdb kept only the in-frame ones, dropping some. The sample shows tens of thousands of clones, around 97% of them seen only once. The sample consisted of PBMCs. These receptors came from a young man in good health and CMV-seropositive.

The V call is TRBV6-1, the J call TRBJ2-1; tentative D call: TRBD2 (6 bases). The germline V gene has CDR1 MNHNS and CDR2 SASEGT. Trimming stripped 3 bases from V and 4 bases from J, with 19 bases between. CDR3 size: 17 residues. The CDR3 loop reads CASSDLSSRERYNEQFF. CDR3 bases: TGTGCCAGCAGTGACTTATCGAGCCGGGAGAGATACAATGAGCAGTTCTTC.

J is TRBJ2-1 and V is TRBV11-3; 10 bases line up with TRBD2. After removal of 5 bases from V and 7 bases from J, the junction contained 11 bases not matched to a gene. The CDR3 loop spans 16 amino acids. CDR1 SGHNT and CDR2 YENEEA come from the germline V gene. The CDR3 spells CASSRLEAGGGNEQFF. The CDR3, as DNA: TGTGCCAGCAGCCGGTTAGAAGCGGGAGGGGGGAATGAGCAGTTCTTC.

V and J are TRBV5-1 and TRBJ2-1; 8 bases line up with TRBD1. J was trimmed by 7 bases and V by 7 bases; bases with no gene match: 10. This CDR3 has 14 amino acids. CDR1 and CDR2 (germline): SGHRS, YFSETQ. The CDR3: CASGADRVLNEQFF. CDR3 DNA: TGCGCCAGCGGGGCGGACAGGGTTCTTAATGAGCAGTTCTTC.

The chain's CDR3 is CASSFKTSGSVGEQFF. CDR3 DNA: TGTGCCAGCAGTTTCAAGACTAGCGGGAGTGTCGGAGAGCAGTTCTTC. This sequence joins TRBV28 and TRBJ2-1; 12 nucleotides agree with TRBD2. Germline V lookup: CDR1 MDHEN, CDR2 SYDVKM. Trimming cost V 3 bases and J 10 bases; bases outside gene matches: 10. The CDR3 is 16 amino acids.

A single count supports this clone. The chain has TRBV15 and TRBJ2-6, with D unresolved. Germline V gene lookup returns CDR1 LNHNV and CDR2 YYDKDF (reference sequence). The CDR3 contains 13 residues. The V gene lost 6 bases and the J gene lost 2 bases, with 5 bases spanning the gap. CDR3 DNA sequence: TGTGCCACCAGTATTACTGGGGCCAACGTCCTGACTTTC. This encodes CATSITGANVLTF.

CDR3 coding DNA: TGTGCCAGCAGTAGACTAGCGGGAGAGGTAGAGCAGTTCTTC. This codes for CASSRLAGEVEQFF. The rearrangement uses TRBV2 and TRBJ2-1; 12 nucleotides match TRBD2. This CDR3 spans 14 amino acids. CDR1 is SNHLY, CDR2 FYNNEI, per germline. Losses at the gene ends were 5 bases for V and 10 bases for J; bases not matched to a gene: 6.

The chain employs TRBV27 and TRBJ2-1; 9 bases map to TRBD2. This CDR3 region has 17 residues. The J segment lost 3 bases and the V segment lost 5 bases, leaving 11 bases of the junction unmatched. Germline V gene sequence: CDR1 MNHEY, CDR2 SMNVEV (reference sequence). CDR3 DNA sequence: TGTGCCAGCAGTCCCCTCCGGGCGGGAGGGCACTACAATGAGCAGTTCTTC. The encoded protein is CASSPLRAGGHYNEQFF.

This chain uses TRBV7-2 with TRBJ1-2, with no clear D. Between the trimmed V and J ends, which lost 3 bases and 4 bases, there was a span of 9 bases. Germline-derived CDR1 and CDR2 are SGHTA and FQGNSA. The CDR3 contains 13 residues. The CDR3 region is CASSFRVLYGYTF. In DNA form, the CDR3 reads TGTGCCAGCAGCTTCCGGGTCCTCTATGGCTACACCTTC.

V usage is TRBV27 and J usage is TRBJ1-1, with 9 positions matching TRBD1. Germline trimming cut 7 bases from V and 2 bases from J; bases unmatched to any gene: 20. CDR1 and CDR2 from the germline V gene are MNHEY and SMNVEV (reference sequence). The CDR3 has 19 amino acids. This CDR3 reads CASTLAPPGQGSINTEAFF. The CDR3 DNA reads TGTGCCAGCACCCTAGCCCCACCAGGACAGGGGTCTATCAACACTGAAGCTTTCTTT.

The chain couples TRBV11-3 to TRBJ2-3; 8 nucleotides align to TRBD2. Trimming at V came to 6 bases and at J to 9 bases, leaving 8 bases not matched to a gene. Germline V gene lookup returns CDR1 SGHNT and CDR2 YENEEA. The CDR3 has 13 residues. CDR3 sequence: CASSPTPSGTQYF. As DNA, the CDR3 is TGTGCCAGCAGTCCTACCCCTAGCGGGACGCAGTATTTT. Combining the CDR3 with reference TRBV11-3 and TRBJ2-3 gives the whole variable domain EAGVVQSPRYKIIEKKQPVAFWCNPISGHNTLYWYLQNLGQGPELLIRYENEEAVDDSQLPKDRFSAERLKGVDSTLKIQPAELGDSAVYLCASSPTPSGTQYFGPGTRLTVL.

The genes are TRBV5-1 and TRBJ1-2; 9 bases agree with TRBD1. The CDR3 extends over 13 amino acids. V trimming: 7 bases; J trimming: 4 bases; junction bases outside the gene matches: 5. CDR1 and CDR2 from the germline V gene are SGHRS and YFSETQ. CDR3 nucleotides: TGCGCCAGCCGGACAGGGGAGGGCTATGGCTACACCTTC. Amino acids: CASRTGEGYGYTF.

The CDR3, as DNA: TGTGCCAGCAGTCCGACCATTTGGACTAGCGGGAAGTACGAGCAGTACTTC. Translated, it gives CASSPTIWTSGKYEQYF. V and J are TRBV28 and TRBJ2-7; TRBD2 matches at 12 bases. This CDR3 is built from 17 residues. Trimming cost V 5 bases and J 4 bases; bases outside gene matches: 12. The germline CDR1 and CDR2 sequences are MDHEN and SYDVKM.

The chain links TRBV5-4 to TRBJ2-1; a weak D match, TRBD1 (5 bases). There are 13 residues in the CDR3. V dropped 3 bases and J dropped 10 bases, with 14 bases sitting between them. Germline CDR1 SGHNT, CDR2 YYREEE (reference sequence). As DNA, the CDR3 is TGTGCCAGCAGCTCCCCGACAGCCCGGGAGCAGTTCTTC. Amino acid sequence: CASSSPTAREQFF.